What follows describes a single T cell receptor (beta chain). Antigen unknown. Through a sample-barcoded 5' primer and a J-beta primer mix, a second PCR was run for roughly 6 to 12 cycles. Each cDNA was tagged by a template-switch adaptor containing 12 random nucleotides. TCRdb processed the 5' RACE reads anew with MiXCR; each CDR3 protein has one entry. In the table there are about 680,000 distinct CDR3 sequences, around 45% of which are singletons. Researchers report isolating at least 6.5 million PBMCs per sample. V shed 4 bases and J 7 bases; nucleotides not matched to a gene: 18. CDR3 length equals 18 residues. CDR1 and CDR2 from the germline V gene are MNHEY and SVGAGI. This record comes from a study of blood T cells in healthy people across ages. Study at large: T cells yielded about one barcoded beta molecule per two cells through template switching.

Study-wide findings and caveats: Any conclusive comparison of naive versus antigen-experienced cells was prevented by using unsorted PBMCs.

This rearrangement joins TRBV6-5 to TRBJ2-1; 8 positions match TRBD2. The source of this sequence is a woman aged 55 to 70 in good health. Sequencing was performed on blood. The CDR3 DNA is TGTGCCAGCAGTTGGGGGCCGGGGATAGCGGGACCTTGGAATGAGCAGTTCTTC. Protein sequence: CASSWGPGIAGPWNEQFF.